The 10 T cell receptor beta chains presented below share a single source sample, sequenced in a study of T cell responses to AZD1222 COVID-19 vaccine. Method: immunoSEQ multiplex PCR; TCRdb's copy keeps in-frame clones and lacks some. This table holds about 200,000 clones, 85% to 95% found once. Sample: peripheral blood, taken 28 days after the second dose of the MenACWY control vaccine. The receptors here all came from an adult who received the MenACWY meningococcal vaccine as a control.

CDR3: CASSPRPPRAETQYF. CDR3 in DNA: TGTGCCAGCAGTCCCCGCCCGCCGAGAGCGGAGACCCAGTACTTC. V and J are TRBV14 and TRBJ2-5; D call uncertain. CDR1 is SGHDN, CDR2 FVKESK, per germline. Trimming removed 6 bases at V and 5 bases at J, with 19 bases between. CDR3 length: 15 amino acids.

This chain uses TRBV11-3 with TRBJ2-2; D uncertain. Germline V lookup: CDR1 SGHNT, CDR2 YENEEA. This CDR3 region has 15 residues. The germline V and J ends were trimmed by 5 bases and 7 bases, with 17 bases remaining between them. The CDR3 loop reads CASSPSRDGNGELFF. CDR3 DNA sequence: TGTGCCAGCAGCCCCTCAAGAGATGGGAACGGGGAGCTGTTTTTT.

V is TRBV3-1 (or the pseudogene TRBV3-2) and J is TRBJ2-7; D is uncertain. Germline-derived CDR1 and CDR2 are LGHDT and YNNKEL (reference sequence). The CDR3 covers 15 residues. V dropped 1 base and J dropped 2 bases, with 12 bases sitting between them. The CDR3 nucleotides are TGTGCCAGCAGCCAAGGCACCACCCGTCCCTACGAGCAGTACTTC. Translated: CASSQGTTRPYEQYF.

The chain combines TRBV14 with TRBJ2-5; 7 positions agree with TRBD2. Germline V gives CDR1 SGHDN, CDR2 FVKESK. The CDR3 length is 18 residues. V was pared by 4 bases and J by 2 bases, with 16 bases of the junction left unmatched. This CDR3 reads CASSPRGGSSRVQETQYF. CDR3 sequence (DNA): TGTGCCAGCAGCCCACGGGGCGGGAGCTCCCGGGTTCAAGAGACCCAGTACTTC. Drawing the rest from reference TRBV14 and TRBJ2-5, the complete variable domain is EAGVTQFPSHSVIEKGQTVTLRCDPISGHDNLYWYRRVMGKEIKFLLHFVKESKQDESGMPNNRFLAERTGGTYSTLKVQPAELEDSGVYFCASSPRGGSSRVQETQYFGPGTRLLVL.

The genes are TRBV19 and TRBJ1-5, with unresolved D. The germline V gene encodes CDR1 LNHDA and CDR2 SQIVND (reference sequence). V shed 7 bases and J shed 0 bases, with 10 bases lying between them. The CDR3 has 14 amino acids. Here the CDR3 DNA reads TGTGCCAGTACTTTTGGAGGTAGCAATCAGCCCCAGCATTTT. Residues: CASTFGGSNQPQHF.

The V and J genes are TRBV11-2 and TRBJ1-2; D unclear. The CDR3 is made up of 16 amino acids. Trimming left V 2 bases short and J 4 bases short, with 17 bases between. CDR1 and CDR2 from the germline V gene are SGHAT and FQNNGV. The CDR3 bases are TGTGCCAGCAGCTTATCCCATTCCAAGTATCTCTATGGCTACACCTTC. This codes for CASSLSHSKYLYGYTF.

The V and J genes are TRBV28 and TRBJ2-7, with D possibly matching TRBD2 (5 bases). CDR3 size: 12 residues. V shed 8 bases and J shed 6 bases, with 14 bases lying between them. CDR1 MDHEN and CDR2 SYDVKM come from the germline V gene. In DNA, the CDR3 is TGTGCCAGCTGCGCTTGGGGAGCCGAGCAGTACTTC. Translated, it gives CASCAWGAEQYF.

V gene TRBV5-8 combines with J gene TRBJ1-4; unclear D gene. The germline V gene has CDR1 SGHTS and CDR2 YDEGEE. V lost 3 bases and J 7 bases, leaving 10 bases between the germline ends. The CDR3 has 13 amino acids. CDR3 sequence (DNA): TGTGCCAGCAGCTCCGATCTTCGTGAAAAACTGTTTTTT. Translation: CASSSDLREKLFF.

This clone was counted once. The chain is built from TRBV29-1 and TRBJ2-5; no clear D. The germline V gene has CDR1 SQVTM and CDR2 ANQGSEA. V was shortened by 4 bases and J by 3 bases, with 9 bases between the two germline ends. This CDR3 is built from 12 residues. CDR3 in DNA: TGCAGCGTTGGCATTAGGGAAGAGACCCAGTACTTC. Its protein is CSVGIREETQYF.

The chain couples TRBV20-1 to TRBJ2-1; D ambiguous. The V and J ends lost 3 bases and 0 bases respectively, with 12 bases between them. The CDR3 runs to 15 residues. In germline, CDR1 is DFQATT, CDR2 SNEGSKA (reference sequence). CDR3 sequence: CSASLMVGSYNEQFF. The CDR3 DNA sequence: TGCAGTGCTAGTCTCATGGTTGGCTCCTACAATGAGCAGTTCTTC.